This T cell receptor (beta chain) was captured in a study of CD8 T cells in Susac syndrome. Germline V CDR1 and CDR2: MNHEY, SVGAGI. The CDR3 runs 17 residues. V gave up 4 bases and J gave up 4 bases, with 22 bases separating them. Sequencing of TCR beta drew on CD8+ and CD4+ T cells from blood. It was with random hexamers that about 0.45 to 1 ug RNA was reverse transcribed. TCR beta CDR3 was amplified by immunoSEQ multiplex PCR. This amplification extended across 54 Vbeta and 13 Jbeta segments. TCRdb passed the immunoSEQ multiplex PCR reads through MiXCR, listing each CDR3 protein once. This sample has about 150,000 distinct CDR3 sequences, with approximately 95% found just once.

Sequencing input: CD4+ T cells from PBMCs. The chain employs TRBV6-5 and TRBJ2-5; a weak D match, TRBD1 (7 bases). The sequence was collected from a human donor with multiple sclerosis. For the CDR3, the DNA is TGTGCCAGCAGTTTCGGGGGACAACAGGGGATAGGAGAGACCCAGTACTTC. Residues: CASSFGGQQGIGETQYF.